Presented here are 11 T cell receptor beta chains from one specimen sequenced in a study of identical twins. TCRdb called the 5' RACE reads again in MiXCR, with one record for every CDR3 protein. The table has around 1.7 million distinct CDR3 sequences, roughly a third seen once; the top ten hold about 0.3%. The source material was cord blood. The receptors shown here come from a newborn girl in good health.

The chain uses TRBV5-1 and TRBJ2-1; TRBD2 might be the D (5 bases). TRBJ2-7 explains the end of the DNA better; the J call may be wrong. Germline V gene data show CDR1 as SGHRS and CDR2 as YFSETQ. The CDR3 has 17 amino acids. The CDR3 coding sequence is TGCGCCAGCAGCTTGGCCGTGCGGGTGAGCTCCTACAATGAGCAGTACTTC. Protein: CASSLAVRVSSYNEQYF.

V and J are TRBV2 and TRBJ2-1; D is unclear. The CDR3 is 13 residues long. The V end was cut by 4 bases, the J end by 3 bases, with 7 bases between. The germline gives CDR1 SNHLY, CDR2 FYNNEI. The chain's CDR3 is CASSVPDYNEQFF. In DNA form, the CDR3 reads TGTGCCAGCAGTGTCCCGGACTACAATGAGCAGTTCTTC.

CDR3 loop: CSAGSGQGSGEAFF. Written as DNA, the CDR3 is TGCAGCGCGGGCTCGGGACAGGGGTCGGGTGAAGCTTTCTTT. This chain connects TRBV29-1 to TRBJ1-1, with 10 bases that match TRBD1. With 7 bases clipped from V and 7 bases from J, the junction kept 12 bases outside the gene matches. Looked up from germline, CDR1 is SQVTM and CDR2 is ANQGSEA. This CDR3 contains 14 residues.

CDR3 sequence (DNA): TGTGCCAGCGGGCCGGGACTAGCGGGATACAATGAGCAGTTCTTC. As protein: CASGPGLAGYNEQFF. J is TRBJ2-1 and V is TRBV2; TRBD2 agrees at 13 bases. This CDR3 is 15 amino acids long. Germline V gene data show CDR1 as SNHLY and CDR2 as FYNNEI. Losses at the gene ends were 8 bases for V and 4 bases for J; bases not matched to a gene: 5.

V usage is TRBV3-1 and J usage is TRBJ1-4; D not certain. This CDR3 region has 14 residues. The V gene's germline CDR1 is LGHDT and CDR2 YNNKEL (reference sequence). With 4 bases removed from V and 8 bases from J, the gap between germline ends came to 14 bases. CDR3 nucleotide sequence: TGTGCCAGCAGCCCTCCGGACCAAGGGGAAAAACTGTTTTTT. It encodes CASSPPDQGEKLFF.

The CDR3 nucleotides are TGCAGTGCTTATAGGGCTCCCTACGAGCAGTACTTC. This encodes CSAYRAPYEQYF. The rearrangement links TRBV20-1 to TRBJ2-7, with unresolved D. This CDR3 spans 12 amino acids. Trimming cost V 5 bases and J 2 bases, with 10 bases left between them. CDR1 is DFQATT, CDR2 SNEGSKA, per germline (reference sequence).

This chain joins TRBV29-1 and TRBJ2-3, with D perhaps matching TRBD2 (7 bases). The CDR3 consists of 13 residues. Germline CDR1 and CDR2: SQVTM and ANQGSEA. The V gene lost 8 bases and the J gene lost 4 bases, with 16 bases spanning the gap. The CDR3 DNA is TGCAGCTTCCGGGGGGCAGACTCAGATACGCAGTATTTT. Translating gives CSFRGADSDTQYF.

As concerns this clonotype: The germline gene is not matched at one end of the junction; a read error may be the cause. The rearrangement joins TRBV20-1 to TRBJ2-1, with TRBD2 matching 7 bases. Germline values: CDR1 DFQATT, CDR2 SNEGSKA (reference sequence). The length of the CDR3 is 18 residues. The DNA for the CDR3 is TGCAGCGCTAGAGGCGTGGCATGGCGCGGGAGCTCCTACAATGAGCAGTTCTTC. It codes for CSARGVAWRGSSYNEQFF.

The rearrangement joins TRBV10-3 to TRBJ2-1; TRBD1 is a possible D gene (7 bases). V dropped 3 bases and J dropped 0 bases, with 27 bases sitting between them. CDR3 length: 21 residues. Germline V gene sequence: CDR1 ENHRY, CDR2 SYGVKD. DNA of the CDR3: TGTGCCATCAGTGACCCTCGACGACAGGGCGGGACCCCGAGCTCCTACAATGAGCAGTTCTTC. This encodes CAISDPRRQGGTPSSYNEQFF.

This clonotype occurred a few times. The chain uses TRBV12-5 and TRBJ2-1; possibly TRBD2 for D (6 bases). Trimming cost V 8 bases and J 8 bases, with 13 bases left between them. CDR1 LGHNT and CDR2 FRNRAP come from the germline V gene. The CDR3 covers 12 residues. CDR3 protein: CASSRERDEQFF. CDR3 nucleotides: TGTGCTAGTTCACGGGAGAGAGATGAGCAGTTCTTC.

The J gene is TRBJ2-6, the V gene TRBV11-1; weak D call: TRBD2 (6 bases). The CDR3 loop spans 17 amino acids. Between the trimmed V and J ends, which lost 7 bases and 1 base, there was a span of 17 bases. Germline loops: CDR1 SGHAT, CDR2 FQDESV (reference sequence). In nucleotides, the CDR3 is TGTGCCAGCACCCTCGTGGAGGGACCTTCTGGGGCCAACGTCCTGACTTTC. Its translation: CASTLVEGPSGANVLTF.